The TCR beta chain under discussion was sequenced for a study of cytomegalovirus exposure and HLA in healthy donors. The study, taken as a whole, reports: Follow-up analysis later connected one missense variant in DCLRE1C with trimming of TCR beta V- and J-genes. Associated with cytomegalovirus, according to the listing, were 150 to 200 TCR beta chains. TCR beta sequences numbering about 17,000 were associated with HLA alleles at 0.05 false discovery rate in a later analysis.

Deletions cut 5 bases from V and 10 bases from J, with 15 bases between. Germline V lookup: CDR1 MNHNS, CDR2 SASEGT. The CDR3 is 13 amino acids. PCR amplification relied on 60 Vbeta primers (plus 13 Jbeta primers). Original processing notes: Tens of millions of unique TCR beta chains, roughly 11 million of them shared, were counted by a later analysis. This table comes from immunoSEQ multiplex PCR, and its TCRdb copy is limited to in-frame clones, with some not included. For V, J and clone size, that table is used; D and trimming come from the DNA. The data show more than 100,000 clones, approximately 79% seen once. Remarks on this clone: What it recognizes is unknown.

Material for sequencing was PBMCs. V is TRBV6-1 and J is TRBJ2-1; D possibly corresponds to TRBD2 (5 bases). The clonotype comes from a man aged 25-40 years in good health and CMV-seronegative. The CDR3, as DNA: TGTGCCAGCAGTCCCACCGGGGATGAAGAGCAGTTCTTC. Encoded protein: CASSPTGDEEQFF.